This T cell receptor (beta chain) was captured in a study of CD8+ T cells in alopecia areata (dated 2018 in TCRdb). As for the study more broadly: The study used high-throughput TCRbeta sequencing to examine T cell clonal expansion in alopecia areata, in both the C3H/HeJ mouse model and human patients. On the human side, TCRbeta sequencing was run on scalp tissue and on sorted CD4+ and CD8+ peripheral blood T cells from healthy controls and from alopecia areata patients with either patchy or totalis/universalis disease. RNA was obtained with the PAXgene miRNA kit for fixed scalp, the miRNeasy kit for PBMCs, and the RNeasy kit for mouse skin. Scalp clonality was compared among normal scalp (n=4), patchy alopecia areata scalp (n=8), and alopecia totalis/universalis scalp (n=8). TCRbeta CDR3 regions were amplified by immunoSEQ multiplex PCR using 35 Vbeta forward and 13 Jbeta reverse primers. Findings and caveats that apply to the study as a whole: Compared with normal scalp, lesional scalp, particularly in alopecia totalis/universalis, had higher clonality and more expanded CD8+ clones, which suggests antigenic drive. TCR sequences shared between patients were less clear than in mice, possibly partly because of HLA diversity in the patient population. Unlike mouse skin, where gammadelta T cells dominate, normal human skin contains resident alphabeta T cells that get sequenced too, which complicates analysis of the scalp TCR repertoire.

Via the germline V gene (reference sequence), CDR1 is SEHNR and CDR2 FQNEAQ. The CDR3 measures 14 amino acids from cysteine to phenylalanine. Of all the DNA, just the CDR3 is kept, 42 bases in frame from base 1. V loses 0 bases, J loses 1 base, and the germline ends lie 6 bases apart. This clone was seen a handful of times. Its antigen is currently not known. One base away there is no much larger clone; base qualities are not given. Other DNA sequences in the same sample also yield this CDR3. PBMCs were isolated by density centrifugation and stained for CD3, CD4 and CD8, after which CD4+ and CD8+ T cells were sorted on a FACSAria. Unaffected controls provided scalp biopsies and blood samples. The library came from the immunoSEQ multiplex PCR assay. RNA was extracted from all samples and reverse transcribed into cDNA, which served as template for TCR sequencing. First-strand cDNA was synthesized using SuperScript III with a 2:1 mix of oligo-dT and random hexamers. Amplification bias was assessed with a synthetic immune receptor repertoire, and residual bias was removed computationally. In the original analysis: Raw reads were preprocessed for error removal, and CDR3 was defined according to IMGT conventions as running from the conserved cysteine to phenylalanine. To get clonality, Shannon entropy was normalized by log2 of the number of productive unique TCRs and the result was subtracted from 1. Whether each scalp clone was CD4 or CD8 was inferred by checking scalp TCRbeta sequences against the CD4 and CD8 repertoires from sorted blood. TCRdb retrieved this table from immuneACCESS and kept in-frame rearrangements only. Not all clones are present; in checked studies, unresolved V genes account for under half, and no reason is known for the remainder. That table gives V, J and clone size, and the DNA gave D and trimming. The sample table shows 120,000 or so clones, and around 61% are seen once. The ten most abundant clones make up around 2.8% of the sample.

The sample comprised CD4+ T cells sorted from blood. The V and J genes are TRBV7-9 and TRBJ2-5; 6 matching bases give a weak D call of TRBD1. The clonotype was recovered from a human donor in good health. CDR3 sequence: CASSLAGAQETQYF. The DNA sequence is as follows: TGTGCCAGCAGCTTAGCGGGGGCCCAAGAGACCCAGTACTTC.